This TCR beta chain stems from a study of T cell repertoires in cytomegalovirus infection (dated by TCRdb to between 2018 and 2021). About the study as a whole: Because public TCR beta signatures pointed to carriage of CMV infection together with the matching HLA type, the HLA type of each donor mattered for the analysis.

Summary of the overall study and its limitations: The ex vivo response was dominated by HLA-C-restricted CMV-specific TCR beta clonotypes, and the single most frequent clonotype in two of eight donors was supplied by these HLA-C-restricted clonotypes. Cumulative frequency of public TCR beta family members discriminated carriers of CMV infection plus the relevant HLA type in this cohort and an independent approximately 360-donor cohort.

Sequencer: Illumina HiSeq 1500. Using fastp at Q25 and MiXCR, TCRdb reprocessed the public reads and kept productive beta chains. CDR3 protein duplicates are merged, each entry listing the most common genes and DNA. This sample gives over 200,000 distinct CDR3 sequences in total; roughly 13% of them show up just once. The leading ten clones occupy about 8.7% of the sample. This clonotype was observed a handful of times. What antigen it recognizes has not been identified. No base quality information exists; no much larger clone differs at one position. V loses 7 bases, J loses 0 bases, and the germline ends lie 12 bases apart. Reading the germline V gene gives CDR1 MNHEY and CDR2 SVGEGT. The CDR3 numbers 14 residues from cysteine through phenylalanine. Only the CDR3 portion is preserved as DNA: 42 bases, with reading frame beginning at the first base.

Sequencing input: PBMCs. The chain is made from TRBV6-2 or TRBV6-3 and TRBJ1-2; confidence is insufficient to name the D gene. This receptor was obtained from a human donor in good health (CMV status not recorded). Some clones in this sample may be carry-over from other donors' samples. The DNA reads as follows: TGTGCCAGCATTTCGGGAGGCGCTAACTATGGCTACACCTTC. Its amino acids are CASISGGANYGYTF.